The next 27 T cell receptor beta chains were all read from a single sample in a study of kidney transplant recipient with SARS-CoV-2 infection. TCRdb reanalysed the reads using MiXCR and keeps one entry per CDR3 protein. The sample comprises some 220,000 distinct CDR3 sequences, 29% of which are singletons, and more than 6.5% rests with the top ten. The starting material was a blood sample, obtained at baseline and on day 111 from a kidney transplant recipient. The receptors here all came from a young adult male patient who had COVID-19 and was a kidney transplant recipient. Some T cells may possibly be graft donor cells.

A single count supports this clonotype. The rearrangement joins TRBV9 to TRBJ2-6; D is uncertain. The CDR3 covers 14 residues. From germline, CDR1 is SGDLS and CDR2 YYNGEE. The V gene lost 1 base and the J gene lost 0 bases, with 2 bases spanning the gap. CDR3 amino acids: CASSVTSGANVLTF. The CDR3 DNA sequence: TGTGCCAGCAGCGTAACCTCTGGGGCCAACGTCCTGACTTTC.

This clonotype was seen ten or more times. The gene calls are TRBV9 and TRBJ1-3; D is unresolved. The length of the CDR3 is 15 residues. Germline V lookup: CDR1 SGDLS, CDR2 YYNGEE. V was trimmed by 0 bases and J by 0 bases, leaving 7 bases between them. Written as DNA, the CDR3 is TGTGCCAGCAGCGTAGGTCAGTACTCTGGAAACACCATATATTTT. Residues: CASSVGQYSGNTIYF.

The V call is TRBV16, the J call TRBJ1-2, with D uncertain. V lost 5 bases and J 4 bases, leaving 23 bases between the germline ends. CDR1 is KGHSY and CDR2 is FQNENV in the germline V gene. CDR3 size: 17 residues. The CDR3 spells CASSSLRVVRKTYGYTF. CDR3 nucleotide sequence: TGTGCCAGCAGCAGCTTAAGGGTCGTTAGAAAGACCTATGGCTACACCTTC.

For this clonotype: One base away lies a much larger clone, so this may be a sequencing read error. V and J are TRBV24-1 and TRBJ1-2; D not certain. The CDR3 runs 17 residues. Germline V gene data show CDR1 as KGHDR and CDR2 as SFDVKD. The DNA of the CDR3 is TGTGCCACCAGTGGGTTACGTAGTACCAGAAAGACCTATGGCTACGCCTTC. It translates to CATSGLRSTRKTYGYAF.

Many counts were recorded for this clonotype. The chain is built from TRBV7-1 and TRBJ1-2; D remains ambiguous. TRBV7-1 is labeled an ORF, and its function is uncertain. V lost 5 bases to trimming and J lost 4 bases, with 23 bases between them. CDR3 length equals 17 residues. CDR3 protein: CASSLEVHEGKTYGYTF. CDR3 DNA: TGTGCCAGCAGCCTTGAGGTTCACGAGGGAAAGACCTATGGCTACACCTTC.

Many counts were recorded for this clonotype. This chain joins TRBV19 and TRBJ1-5, with D perhaps TRBD1 (5 bases). The V end was cut by 4 bases, the J end by 1 base, with 11 bases between. Germline V CDR1 and CDR2: LNHDA, SQIVND (reference sequence). The CDR3 has 15 residues. In DNA form, the CDR3 reads TGTGCCAGTAGTACGGGGCCGCTAAGCAATCAGCCCCAGCATTTT. Its translation is CASSTGPLSNQPQHF.

This clonotype was counted a few times. The chain uses TRBV7-2 and TRBJ1-1, with a possible D match to TRBD1 (6 bases). Trimming removed 2 bases from V and 0 bases from J, with 10 bases in between. The CDR3 consists of 15 residues. The V gene's germline CDR1 is SGHTA and CDR2 FQGNSA. Here the CDR3 DNA reads TGTGCCAGCAGCTTATCGAGGGGGGTGAACACTGAAGCTTTCTTT. This sequence encodes CASSLSRGVNTEAFF.

In this sample, this clonotype turned up many times. The rearrangement links TRBV10-2 to TRBJ1-5, with TRBD1 matching 8 bases. The CDR3 is 15 residues long. J lost 6 bases, V lost 3 bases, and 7 bases had no gene match. Germline V gives CDR1 WSHSY, CDR2 SAAADI. The CDR3 loop is CASSDGQGAGQPQHF. The CDR3 DNA follows: TGCGCCAGCAGTGATGGTCAGGGGGCCGGTCAGCCCCAGCATTTT.

This clonotype has at least ten counts. The rearrangement uses TRBV12-3 or TRBV12-4 and TRBJ1-2; D remains unclear. Trimming left V 3 bases short and J 8 bases short, with 13 bases between. The CDR3 loop spans 13 amino acids. The CDR3 DNA sequence: TGTGCCAGCAGTTTCCGGGGATCGGAAGGCTACACCTTC. This codes for CASSFRGSEGYTF.

This clonotype was recorded at least ten times. The V call is TRBV7-1, the J call TRBJ1-2; D ambiguous. TRBV7-1 has ORF status, its function being uncertain. CDR3 length equals 17 residues. The ends were cut back, 4 bases at V and 4 bases at J, with 22 bases in the middle. For the CDR3, the DNA is TGTGCCAGCAGCTTCGGGGTTCACGAGGGAAAGACCTATGGCTACACCTTC. Translating gives CASSFGVHEGKTYGYTF.

This clonotype was detected ten times or more. The chain couples TRBV20-1 to TRBJ1-1; no clear D. V shed 3 bases and J shed 0 bases, with 8 bases lying between them. This CDR3 region has 13 residues. Germline loops: CDR1 DFQATT, CDR2 SNEGSKA (reference sequence). The CDR3 sequence is CSASFELNTEAFF. The CDR3 region has the DNA TGCAGTGCTAGTTTCGAGTTGAACACTGAAGCTTTCTTT.

This clonotype was counted many times. The chain carries TRBV3-1 and TRBJ1-2, with no clear D. The CDR3 contains 17 residues. The V gene's germline CDR1 is LGHDT and CDR2 YNNKEL (reference sequence). V lost 5 bases, J lost 4 bases, and 23 bases lay in between. In DNA, the CDR3 is TGTGCCAGCAGCGGTAGGCACACCCTTCGAAAGACCTATGGCTACACCTTC. This codes for CASSGRHTLRKTYGYTF.

In its sample, this clonotype was seen many times. The rearrangement joins TRBV10-3 to TRBJ1-2, with 8 bases aligning to TRBD1. Germline V gene data show CDR1 as ENHRY and CDR2 as SYGVKD. CDR3 length equals 14 residues. J was trimmed by 1 base and V by 6 bases; bases with no gene match: 4. CDR3 coding DNA: TGTGCCATCAGGCGGACAGGGTATAACTATGGCTACACCTTC. It is translated as CAIRRTGYNYGYTF.

This clonotype was picked up many times. The chain couples TRBV20-1 to TRBJ1-6; 7 bases line up with TRBD1. Germline V gene sequence: CDR1 DFQATT, CDR2 SNEGSKA (reference sequence). The V segment lost 0 bases and the J segment 6 bases; nucleotides outside the gene matches: 5. This CDR3 has 15 amino acids. CDR3 nucleotide sequence: TGCAGTGCTAGAGATCCTCAGGGGGTTAATTCACCCCTCCACTTT. This encodes CSARDPQGVNSPLHF.

Ten or more counts support this clonotype. The rearrangement uses TRBV30 and TRBJ1-2; a weak D match, TRBD1 (6 bases). CDR1 is GTSNPN and CDR2 is SVGIG in the germline V gene (reference sequence). V was trimmed by 7 bases and J by 6 bases, leaving 18 bases between them. The CDR3 loop spans 13 amino acids. The chain's CDR3 is CASPRRQADGYTF. The CDR3 DNA reads as TGTGCCTCGCCACGTCGACAGGCCGATGGCTACACCTTC.

The sample holds many counts of this clonotype. DNA for the CDR3: TGTGCCAGCAGCCCCTTTGGGGCTGGGGCCAACGTCCTGACTTTC. Protein: CASSPFGAGANVLTF. This chain joins TRBV6-5 and TRBJ2-6; D remains unclear. V shed 6 bases and J shed 2 bases, with 11 bases lying between them. CDR1 is MNHEY and CDR2 is SVGAGI in the germline V gene. The CDR3 runs to 15 residues.

This clonotype showed up many times. J is TRBJ1-5 and V is TRBV4-1, with a weak D call TRBD1 (6 bases). Germline values: CDR1 MGHRA, CDR2 YSYEKL. Trimming removed 0 bases at V and 7 bases at J, with 13 bases between. This CDR3 spans 15 amino acids. The CDR3 is CASSQDPVGGQPQHF. The CDR3 region has the DNA TGCGCCAGCAGCCAAGATCCGGTGGGGGGCCAGCCCCAGCATTTT.

The gene calls are TRBV6-5 and TRBJ1-1; TRBD1 might be the D (5 bases). Germline V gives CDR1 MNHEY, CDR2 SVGAGI. There are 14 residues in the CDR3. Trimming cost V 11 bases and J 6 bases, with 22 bases left between them. CDR3 loop: CAGTPPGRYAEAFF. CDR3 DNA sequence: TGTGCCGGCACCCCCCCAGGGCGGTACGCTGAAGCTTTCTTT.

In its sample, this clonotype was seen many times. V and J are TRBV2 and TRBJ2-7; D is perhaps TRBD1 or TRBD2 (5 bases each). V dropped 6 bases and J dropped 1 base, with 16 bases sitting between them. The CDR3 is 15 amino acids. CDR1 and CDR2 from the germline V gene are SNHLY and FYNNEI. This CDR3 reads CASSFTRDGSYEQYF. CDR3 in DNA: TGTGCCAGCAGCTTTACCCGGGACGGTTCCTACGAGCAGTACTTC.

The table lists this clonotype with many counts. The V call is TRBV29-1, the J call TRBJ1-1; D gene ambiguous. CDR1 and CDR2 from the germline V gene are SQVTM and ANQGSEA. Trimming cost V 3 bases and J 8 bases, with 4 bases left between them. CDR3 length: 9 residues. Here the CDR3 reads CSVDSEAFF. The DNA of the CDR3 is TGCAGCGTTGATTCGGAAGCTTTCTTT. Supplemented by reference TRBV29-1 and TRBJ1-1, the full variable domain reads SAVISQKPSRDICQRGTSLTIQCQVDSQVTMMFWYRQQPGQSLTLIATANQGSEATYESGFVIDKFPISRPNLTFSTLTVSNMSPEDSSIYLCSVDSEAFFGQGTRLTVV.

This clonotype appeared many times. This chain connects TRBV8-2 to TRBJ2-6. TRBV8-2 has pseudogene status. The CDR3 length is 17 residues. The CDR3 nucleotides read TGTGGCAGATTACCTAGGATAACACAAAGTCGGGCCAACGTCCTGACTTTC. Translating gives CGRLPRITQSRANVLTF.

Comment on this clonotype: Since a much larger clone is just one base distant, this may be a read error. This chain joins TRBV2 and TRBJ1-2; no clear D. Germline CDR1 is SNHLY and CDR2 is FYNNEI. This CDR3 has 11 amino acids. With 8 bases removed from V and 2 bases from J, the gap between germline ends came to 6 bases. CDR3 nucleotides: TGTGCCAGCGCAGAAAACTATGGCTACACCTTC. Protein sequence: CASAENYGYTF.

This clonotype was detected a few times. At one boundary the junction diverges from the germline segment, which might be a read error. The rearrangement joins TRBV25-1 to TRBJ1-2; D is undetermined. The CDR3 runs to 17 residues. Germline V CDR1 and CDR2: MGHDK, SYGVNS. The chain's CDR3 is CASSSLSELGKTYGYTF. In nucleotides, the CDR3 is TGTGCCAGCAGTTCACTCTCAGAACTGGGAAAGACCTATGGATACACCTTC.

Turning to this clonotype: A much larger clone differs from this one at a single base, so this may be a read error. The conserved phenylalanine or tryptophan normally closing the CDR3 is absent here, so this likely arose from a read error. The chain uses TRBV10-2 and TRBJ2-5; D not resolved. V lost 2 bases to trimming and J lost 0 bases, with 10 bases between them. CDR3 length equals 15 residues. Germline V gives CDR1 WSHSY, CDR2 SAAADI. This CDR3 is CASSEEMIYQETQYL. The DNA of the CDR3 is TGCGCCAGCAGTGAGGAGATGATATACCAAGAGACCCAGTACCTC.

In the case of this clonotype: The final CDR3 position lacks the conserved phenylalanine or tryptophan, pointing to a likely read error. The chain recombines TRBV4-3 with TRBJ1-2; no definite D call. The V gene's germline CDR1 is LGHNA and CDR2 YSLEER. V gave up 0 bases and J gave up 6 bases, with 20 bases separating them. The CDR3 runs 17 residues. The DNA of the CDR3 is TGCGCCAGCAGCCAAGATTGGTCCCCCCAGAAGAACGATGGCTACACCCTC. Amino acids: CASSQDWSPQKNDGYTL.

This clonotype was seen at least ten times. The V and J genes are TRBV25-1 and TRBJ1-6; possibly TRBD1 for D (5 bases). Germline V gene data show CDR1 as MGHDK and CDR2 as SYGVNS. CDR3 length equals 14 residues. Trimming stripped 6 bases from V and 10 bases from J, with 16 bases between. CDR3 protein: CASSLQQGGSPLHF. The CDR3 bases are TGTGCCAGCAGCCTCCAGCAGGGAGGGTCACCCCTCCACTTT.

Comment on this clonotype: This may come from a read error, since a much larger clone is one base off. The rearrangement links TRBV6-6 to TRBJ1-1, with D possibly being TRBD1 (6 bases). With 7 bases removed from V and 4 bases from J, the gap between germline ends came to 16 bases. This CDR3 has 14 residues. CDR1 and CDR2 from the germline V gene are MNHNY and SVGAGI (reference sequence). The CDR3 reads CASKGGSGSTEAFF. CDR3 coding DNA: TGTGCCAGCAAGGGGGGCTCGGGGAGCACTGAAGCTTTCTTT.